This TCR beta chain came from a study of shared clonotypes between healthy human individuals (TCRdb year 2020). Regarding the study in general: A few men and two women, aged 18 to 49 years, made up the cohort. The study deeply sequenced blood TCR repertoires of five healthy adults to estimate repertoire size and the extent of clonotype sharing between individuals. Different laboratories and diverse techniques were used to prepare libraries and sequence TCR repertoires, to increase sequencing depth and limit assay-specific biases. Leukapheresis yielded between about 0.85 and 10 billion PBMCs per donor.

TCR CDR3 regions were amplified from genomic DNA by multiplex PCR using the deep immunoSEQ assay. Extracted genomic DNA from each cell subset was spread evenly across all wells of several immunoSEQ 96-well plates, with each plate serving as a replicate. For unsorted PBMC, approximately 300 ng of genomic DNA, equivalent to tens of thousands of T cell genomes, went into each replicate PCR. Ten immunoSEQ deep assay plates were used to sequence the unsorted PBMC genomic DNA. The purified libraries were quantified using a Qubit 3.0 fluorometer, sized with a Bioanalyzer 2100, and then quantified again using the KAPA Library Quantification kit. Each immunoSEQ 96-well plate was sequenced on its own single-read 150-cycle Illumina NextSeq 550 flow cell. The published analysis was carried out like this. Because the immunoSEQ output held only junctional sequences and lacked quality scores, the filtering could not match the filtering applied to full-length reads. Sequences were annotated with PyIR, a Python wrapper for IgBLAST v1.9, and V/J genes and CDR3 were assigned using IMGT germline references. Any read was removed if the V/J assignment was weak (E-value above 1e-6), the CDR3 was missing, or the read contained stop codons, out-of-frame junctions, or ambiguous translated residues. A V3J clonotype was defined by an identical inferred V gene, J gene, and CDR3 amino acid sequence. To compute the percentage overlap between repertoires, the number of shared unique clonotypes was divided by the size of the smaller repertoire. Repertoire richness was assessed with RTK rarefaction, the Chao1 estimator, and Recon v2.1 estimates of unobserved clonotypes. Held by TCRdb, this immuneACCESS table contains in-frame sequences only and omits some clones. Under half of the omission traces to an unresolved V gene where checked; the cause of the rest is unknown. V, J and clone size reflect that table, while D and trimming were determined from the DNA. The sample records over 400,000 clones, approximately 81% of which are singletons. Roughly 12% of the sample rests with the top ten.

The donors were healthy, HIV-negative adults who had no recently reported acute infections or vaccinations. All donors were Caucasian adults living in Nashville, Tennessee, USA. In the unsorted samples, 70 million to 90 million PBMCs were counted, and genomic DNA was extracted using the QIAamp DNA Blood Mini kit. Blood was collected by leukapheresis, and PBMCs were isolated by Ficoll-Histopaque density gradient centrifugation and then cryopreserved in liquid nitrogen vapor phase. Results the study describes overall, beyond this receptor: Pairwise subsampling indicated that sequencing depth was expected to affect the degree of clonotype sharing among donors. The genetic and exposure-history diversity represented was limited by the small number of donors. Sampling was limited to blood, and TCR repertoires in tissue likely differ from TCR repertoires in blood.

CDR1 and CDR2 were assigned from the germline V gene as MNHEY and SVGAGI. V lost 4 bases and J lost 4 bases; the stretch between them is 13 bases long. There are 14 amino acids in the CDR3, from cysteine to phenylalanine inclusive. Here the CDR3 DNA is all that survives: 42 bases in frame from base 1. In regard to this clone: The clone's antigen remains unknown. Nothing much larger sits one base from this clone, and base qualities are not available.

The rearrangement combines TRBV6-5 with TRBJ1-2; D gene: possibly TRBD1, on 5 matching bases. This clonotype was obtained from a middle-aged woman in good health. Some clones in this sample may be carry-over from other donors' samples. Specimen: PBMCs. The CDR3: CASSSRSGVYGYTF. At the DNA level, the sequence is TGTGCCAGCAGTTCCCGCTCGGGGGTCTATGGCTACACCTTC.